This T cell receptor (beta chain) was recorded in a study of blood T cell repertoires in COVID-19 (dated by TCRdb to 2018 to 2020). Describing the broader study: Collaborator samples came from the United States, Italy and Spain and covered acute and convalescent phases of COVID-19. The material from the prospective study consisted of cDNA or gDNA derived from T cells, B-cell-depleted T cells, or PBMCs. Where available, HLA class I and class II types were obtained from metadata supplied by the sample provider rather than from assay-based typing. A de-identified subject ID, COVID-19 status, age in years and sex were almost always included in the sample metadata. The repertoires were made available in a free public database intended to serve as a resource for research on the immune response to SARS-CoV-2. Deeply sampled blood TCRbeta repertoires from subjects exposed to, actively infected with, or recovered from COVID-19 were included in the dataset. Samples were obtained from the ongoing ImmuneRACE study (first 160 participants) and from some 1,300 subjects provided by 6 global collaborators.

V sheds 6 bases and J sheds 0 bases, leaving 11 bases between their ends. As encoded in the germline V gene (reference sequence), CDR1 is MNHEY while CDR2 is SMNVEV. The CDR3 spans 14 residues, from the cysteine through the phenylalanine. The read is trimmed to its CDR3 DNA, 42 bases read in frame from base 1. One collaborating source in Seattle enrolled patients during active infection and followed them longitudinally through the course of disease. Each collaborating institution followed its own protocols to collect whole blood in K2EDTA tubes. For TCRbeta analysis, collaborators shipped samples in one of three forms: frozen whole blood, isolated PBMCs, or DNA extracted from either of those sample types. What the research found in general, with its limitations: Clinical and demographic metadata were provided uncurated, with the amount varying by source and participant.

The sample holds one count of this clone. Its specific antigen is unknown. No base qualities exist here, and no much larger clone lies one base off it. The immunoSEQ Assay, a bias-controlled multiplex PCR, was used to amplify TCRbeta CDR3 regions from genomic DNA. As for the authors' bioinformatics: Within the assay, amplification of reference gene primers was used to estimate how many nucleated cells each sample contained. To quantify the absolute abundance of each unique TCRbeta CDR3 rearrangement, sequence reads were collapsed and filtered. For each sample, productive Simpson clonality was calculated by taking the square root of Simpson's diversity index across productive rearrangements. In TCRdb, the immuneACCESS table is reduced to in-frame sequences with V and J assigned. These tables do not hold every clone; where another copy was compared, an unresolved V gene accounts for under half, and the others remain unexplained. V and J calls and clone size are given by that table; D and trimming were obtained from the DNA. Counted in this sample were some 170,000 clones; over 80% of them appeared once. Together, the top ten hold about 7% of the sample.

Material: peripheral blood. Recombination joined TRBV27 with TRBJ1-1, with no D gene named confidently. The TCR was taken from a woman in her 40s with COVID-19, enrolled during active disease. The DNA reads as follows: TGTGCCAGCAGACTTTACCCCCTGAACACTGAAGCTTTCTTT. This translates into CASRLYPLNTEAFF.